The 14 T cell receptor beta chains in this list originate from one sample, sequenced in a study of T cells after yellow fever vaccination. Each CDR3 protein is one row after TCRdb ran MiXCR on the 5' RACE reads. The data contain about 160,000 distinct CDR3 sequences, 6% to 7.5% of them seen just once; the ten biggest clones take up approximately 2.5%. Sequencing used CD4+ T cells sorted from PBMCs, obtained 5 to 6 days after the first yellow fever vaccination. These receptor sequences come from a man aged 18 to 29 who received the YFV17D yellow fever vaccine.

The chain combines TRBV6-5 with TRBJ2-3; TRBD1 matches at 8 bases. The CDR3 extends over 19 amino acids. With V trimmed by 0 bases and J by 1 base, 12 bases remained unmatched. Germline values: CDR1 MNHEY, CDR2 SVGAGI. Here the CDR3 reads CASSYSIPVDRVGTDTQYF. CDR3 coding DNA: TGTGCCAGCAGTTACTCGATCCCCGTGGACAGGGTCGGCACAGATACGCAGTATTTT.

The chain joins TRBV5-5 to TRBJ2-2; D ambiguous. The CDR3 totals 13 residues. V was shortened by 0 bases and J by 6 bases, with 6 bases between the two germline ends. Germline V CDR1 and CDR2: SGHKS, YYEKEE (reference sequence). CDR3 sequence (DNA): TGTGCCAGCAGCTTGGTTGTGCCCGGGGAGCTGTTTTTT. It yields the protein CASSLVVPGELFF. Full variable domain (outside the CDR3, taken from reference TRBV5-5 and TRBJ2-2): DAGVTQSPTHLIKTRGQQVTLRCSPISGHKSVSWYQQVLGQGPQFIFQYYEKEERGRGNFPDRFSARQFPNYSSELNVNALLLGDSALYLCASSLVVPGELFFGEGSRLTVL.

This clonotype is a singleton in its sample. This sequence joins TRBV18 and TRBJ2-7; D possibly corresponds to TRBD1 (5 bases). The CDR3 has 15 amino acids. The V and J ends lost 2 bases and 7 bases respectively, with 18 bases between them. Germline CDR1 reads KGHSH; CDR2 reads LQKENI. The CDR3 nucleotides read TGTGCCAGCTCACCAGGTTTCCAGGGCTCAGGGGAGCAGTACGTC. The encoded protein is CASSPGFQGSGEQYV.

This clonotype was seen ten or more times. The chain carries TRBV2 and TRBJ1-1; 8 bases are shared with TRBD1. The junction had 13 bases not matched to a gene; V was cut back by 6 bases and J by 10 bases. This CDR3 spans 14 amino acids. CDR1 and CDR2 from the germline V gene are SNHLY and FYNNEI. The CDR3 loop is CASSPRTGRGVAFF. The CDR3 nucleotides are TGTGCCAGCAGCCCTCGGACAGGGCGGGGGGTAGCTTTCTTT.

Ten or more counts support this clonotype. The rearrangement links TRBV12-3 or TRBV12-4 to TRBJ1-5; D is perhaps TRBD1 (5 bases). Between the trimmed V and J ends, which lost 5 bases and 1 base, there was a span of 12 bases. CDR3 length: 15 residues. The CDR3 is CASSPGRLSNQPQHF. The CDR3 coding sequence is TGTGCCAGCAGTCCGGGACGGTTAAGCAATCAGCCCCAGCATTTT.

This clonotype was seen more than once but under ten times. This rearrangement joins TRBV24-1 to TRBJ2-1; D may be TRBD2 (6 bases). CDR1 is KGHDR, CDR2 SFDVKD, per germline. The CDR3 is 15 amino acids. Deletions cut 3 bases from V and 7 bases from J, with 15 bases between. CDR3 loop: CATSDPTGVGNEQFF. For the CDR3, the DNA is TGTGCCACCAGTGATCCCACGGGGGTGGGTAATGAGCAGTTCTTC.

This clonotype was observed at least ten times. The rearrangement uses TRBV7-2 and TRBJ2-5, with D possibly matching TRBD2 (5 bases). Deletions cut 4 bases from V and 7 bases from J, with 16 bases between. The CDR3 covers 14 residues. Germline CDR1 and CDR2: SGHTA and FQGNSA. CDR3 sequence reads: CASSSGPSGGTQYF. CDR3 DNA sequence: TGTGCCAGCAGCTCCGGCCCCTCCGGAGGGACCCAGTACTTC.

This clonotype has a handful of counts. Here the CDR3 DNA reads TGTGCCAGCAGCCAAGGGACCCAAGGCACAGATACGCAGTATTTT. Its protein is CASSQGTQGTDTQYF. The chain is built from TRBV3-1 and TRBJ2-3, with no clear D. V was cut by 1 base and J by 1 base, with 9 bases left in between. The CDR3 is made up of 15 amino acids. CDR1 and CDR2 from the germline V gene are LGHDT and YNNKEL (reference sequence).

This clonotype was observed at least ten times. The CDR3 region has the DNA TGTGCCAGCGGGGTGCCCTACGAGCAGTACTTC. Amino acids: CASGVPYEQYF. The chain employs TRBV2 and TRBJ2-7; D is unclear. Germline CDR1 reads SNHLY; CDR2 reads FYNNEI. V gave up 8 bases and J gave up 2 bases, with 7 bases separating them. CDR3 length equals 11 residues.

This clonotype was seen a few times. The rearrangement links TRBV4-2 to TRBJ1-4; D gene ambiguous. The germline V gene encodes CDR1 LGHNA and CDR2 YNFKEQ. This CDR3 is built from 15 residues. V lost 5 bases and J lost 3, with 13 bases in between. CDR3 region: CASSRDDNANEKLFF. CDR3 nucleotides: TGTGCCAGCAGCAGGGATGATAATGCTAATGAAAAACTGTTTTTT.

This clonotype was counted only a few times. The CDR3 nucleotides read TGTGCCAGCAGCTCCCTTCGACTGGCGGGGGGAGAGACCCAGTACTTC. Its protein product is CASSSLRLAGGETQYF. V usage is TRBV7-9 and J usage is TRBJ2-5; 8 bases are a match to TRBD2. The V gene's germline CDR1 is SEHNR and CDR2 FQNEAQ (reference sequence). CDR3 length equals 16 residues. The V and J ends lost 4 bases and 4 bases, in that order; junction bases with no gene match: 11.

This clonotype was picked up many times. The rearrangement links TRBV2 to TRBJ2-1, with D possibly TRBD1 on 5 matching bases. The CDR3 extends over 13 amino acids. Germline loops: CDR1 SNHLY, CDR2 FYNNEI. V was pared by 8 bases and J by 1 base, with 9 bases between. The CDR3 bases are TGTGCCAGCCAGGGAACGTCCTACAATGAGCAGTTCTTC. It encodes CASQGTSYNEQFF.

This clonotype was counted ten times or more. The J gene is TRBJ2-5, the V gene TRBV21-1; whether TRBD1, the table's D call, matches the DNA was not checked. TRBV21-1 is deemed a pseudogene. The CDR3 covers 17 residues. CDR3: CASSKKYADRGQETQYF. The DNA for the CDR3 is TGTGCCAGCAGCAAAAAGTATGCGGACAGGGGGCAAGAGACCCAGTACTTC.

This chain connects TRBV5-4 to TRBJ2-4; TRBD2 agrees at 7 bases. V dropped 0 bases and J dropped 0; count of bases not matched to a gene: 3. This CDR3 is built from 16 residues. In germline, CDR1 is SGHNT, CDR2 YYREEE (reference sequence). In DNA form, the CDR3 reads TGTGCCAGCAGCTTGGAAGGGAGGGGAGCCAAAAACATTCAGTACTTC. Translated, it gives CASSLEGRGAKNIQYF.